This T cell receptor (beta chain) appears in the sequencing data of a study of neurological immune-mediated disorders (dated by TCRdb to the late 2010s). Describing the broader study: Peripheral blood TCR-beta repertoires from patients with HTLV-I-associated myelopathy (HAM/TSP), patients with multiple sclerosis, and healthy controls were compared in the study using UMI-based sequencing. The approximately 98 TCR-beta libraries included longitudinal samples, technical triplicates and paired sorted CD4+ and CD8+ T-cell subsets alongside PBMC samples. The cohort was made up of 60 to 75 subjects, consisting of around 14 HAM/TSP patients, 35 or so multiple sclerosis patients and 20 healthy controls.

This clonotype was observed at least ten times. There is no known antigen for this receptor. Base qualities were left out, and no much larger clone turns up one base away. cDNA was synthesized by template-switch 5'RACE using a primer with a 10-nucleotide random unique molecular identifier that tagged each TCR transcript. Each sequencing run produced over 170 million TCR-beta sequences covering 15-18 subjects. The RNeasy kit was used to extract total RNA. TCR-beta VDJ regions were amplified with primers for the TCR constant region and the 5'RACE anchor, using the KAPA Real-time Library Amplification kit. A first PCR added sample indexes and Illumina adaptors, and a second PCR then raised library yield. The roughly 650 bp TCR product was size-selected on a 2% E-gel SizeSelection system after Ampure bead purification. Library quality was checked on a Bioanalyzer, concentration was measured with Qubit, and libraries were quantified with the Kapa Library Quantification kit before pooling. Libraries were sequenced paired-end 2 x 150 bp on an Illumina HiSeq 2500. To increase sequence diversity, about 23-30% phiX was spiked into each library pool. Per the source publication's procedure: Quality-filtered reads were processed with the UMI-based MiGEC pipeline, and over 75% of raw TCR sequences were removed by the MiGEC pipeline during error correction. VDJ genes were aligned to IMGT germline references, and each clonotype was defined by a unique CDR3 amino acid sequence together with V-J genes. VDJtools evaluated clonal expansion, Shannon diversity and CDR3 relatedness (CalcPairwiseDistances, ClusterSamples); CLCbio workbench built phylogenetic trees. Clones with at least 8 unique UMIs were defined as expanded, with this threshold being based on coefficient-of-variation modelling across technical triplicates. TCRdb reprocessed the public reads (quality trimming at Q25 with fastp, clone calling with MiXCR) and kept in-frame beta chains. A single entry per CDR3 protein holds the most common genes and DNA from its merged rows. TCRdb's processing, not the study's, gives the V and J calls here. The sample table contains fewer than 20,000 distinct CDR3 sequences; only one count was recorded for around 11% of them. The ten largest clones take up just under 30% of the sample.

Broad study findings and their caveats: Expanded clones from different subjects shared no identical CDR3 amino acid sequences, which suggests that TCR-beta repertoires were private in all groups. TCR clonal expansion was highest in HAM/TSP patients and lowest in MS patients, with MS patients falling below even healthy controls.

Blood bank volunteers in Maryland, USA served as the healthy controls. For sorted-subset TCR libraries, 850,000 to 1,000,000 sorted CD4+ or CD8+ T cells were used. PBMCs were separated from peripheral blood using Ficoll-Hypaque density gradient centrifugation and then cryopreserved in liquid nitrogen. Paired sorted CD4+ and CD8+ subsets came from healthy controls, HAM/TSP patients and MS patients. Sequences MNHNS (CDR1) and SASEGT (CDR2) are obtained from the germline V gene. V is shortened by 8 bases, J by 4 bases, and the region joining them spans 6 bases. The CDR3 spans 11 residues, from the cysteine through the phenylalanine. The retained sequence is limited to the CDR3, 33 bases, with the frame set at the first base.

The TCR originated in a woman aged 45-65 years in good health. The sequenced sample was CD8+ T cells from blood. The rearrangement joined TRBV6-1 to TRBJ2-1, with the D gene too uncertain to name. The bases are TGTGCCAGCCGACATTACAATGAGCAGTTCTTC. It is translated as CASRHYNEQFF.